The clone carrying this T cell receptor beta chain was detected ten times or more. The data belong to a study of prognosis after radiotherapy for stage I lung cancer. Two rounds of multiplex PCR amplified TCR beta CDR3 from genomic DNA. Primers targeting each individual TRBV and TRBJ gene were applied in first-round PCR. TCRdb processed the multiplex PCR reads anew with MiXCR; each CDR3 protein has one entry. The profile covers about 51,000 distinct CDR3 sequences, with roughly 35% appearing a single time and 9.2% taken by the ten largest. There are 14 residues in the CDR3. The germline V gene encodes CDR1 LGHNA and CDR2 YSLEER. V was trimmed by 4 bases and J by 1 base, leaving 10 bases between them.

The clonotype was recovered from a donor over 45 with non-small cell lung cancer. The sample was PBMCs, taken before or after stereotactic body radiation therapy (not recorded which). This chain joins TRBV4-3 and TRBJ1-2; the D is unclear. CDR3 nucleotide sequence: TGCGCCAGCAGCCCACGGGTGGGTAACTATGGCTACACCTTC. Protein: CASSPRVGNYGYTF.